The TCR beta chain under discussion was sequenced for a study of blood T cell repertoires in COVID-19. Study summary: T cells, B-cell-depleted T cells, or PBMCs provided the cDNA or gDNA that served as material.

In germline, CDR1 is SGHRS, CDR2 YFSETQ. This CDR3 spans 12 amino acids. V was shortened by 0 bases and J by 5 bases, with 4 bases between the two germline ends. Method: immunoSEQ multiplex PCR; TCRdb's copy keeps in-frame clones and lacks some. Of roughly 570,000 clones listed, about 89% were seen once; the top ten hold under 8.5%. Comments on this clone: Other DNA sequences of this sample code for an identical CDR3.

The receptor comes from a woman between 45 and 60 years old with COVID-19, enrolled during active disease. The rearrangement links TRBV5-1 to TRBJ2-3; D is ambiguous. Sequencing input: peripheral blood. The CDR3 nucleotides read TGCGCCAGCAGCTTGGCAGGAGATACGCAGTATTTT. Its translation: CASSLAGDTQYF.